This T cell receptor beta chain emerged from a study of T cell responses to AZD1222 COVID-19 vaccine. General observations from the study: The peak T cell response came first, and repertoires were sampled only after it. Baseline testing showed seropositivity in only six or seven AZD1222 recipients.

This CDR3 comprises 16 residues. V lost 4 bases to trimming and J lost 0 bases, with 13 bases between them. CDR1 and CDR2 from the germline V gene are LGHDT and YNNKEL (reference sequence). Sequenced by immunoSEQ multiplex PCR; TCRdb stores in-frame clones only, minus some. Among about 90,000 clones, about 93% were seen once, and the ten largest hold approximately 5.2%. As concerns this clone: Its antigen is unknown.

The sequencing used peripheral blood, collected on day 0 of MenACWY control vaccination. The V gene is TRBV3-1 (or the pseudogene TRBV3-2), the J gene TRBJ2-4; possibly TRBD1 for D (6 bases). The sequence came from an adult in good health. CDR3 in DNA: TGTGCCAGCAGCCGTTACAGGGACGAAGCCAAAAACATTCAGTACTTC. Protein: CASSRYRDEAKNIQYF.